A single sample is the source of the 22 T cell receptor beta chains below, sequenced in a study of blood T cell repertoires in COVID-19. Generated by immunoSEQ multiplex PCR, the TCRdb table keeps only in-frame clones and is missing some. Of a few hundred thousand clones detected, about 90% appear once; the ten largest clones hold roughly 2.3%. The sequenced sample consisted of peripheral blood. The origin of the receptors is a man between 18 and 35 years old with active or convalescent COVID-19.

This clone has at least ten counts. This sequence joins TRBV4-3 and TRBJ2-1; TRBD1 is a possible D gene (7 bases). The CDR3 sequence is 16 residues long. V lost 0 bases, J lost 4 bases, and 13 bases lay in between. The germline gives CDR1 LGHNA, CDR2 YSLEER. CDR3 sequence reads: CASSQDPQGGYNEQFF. The DNA for the CDR3 is TGCGCCAGCAGCCAAGATCCCCAGGGGGGTTACAATGAGCAGTTCTTC.

CDR3 in DNA: TGTGCCAGCACCCGCGGGGCGACTGAAGCTTTCTTT. This translates into CASTRGATEAFF. V is TRBV3-1 (or the pseudogene TRBV3-2) and J is TRBJ1-1; D might be TRBD1 (5 bases). The CDR3 runs to 12 residues. Germline lookup yields CDR1 LGHDT and CDR2 YNNKEL (reference sequence). Trimming took off 7 bases at V and 5 bases at J, with 11 bases between the two ends.

This clone has more than one count but fewer than ten. This chain connects TRBV19 to TRBJ1-5; D perhaps matches TRBD1 (6 bases). Germline V gives CDR1 LNHDA, CDR2 SQIVND (reference sequence). The V and J ends lost 3 bases and 5 bases respectively, with 11 bases between them. This CDR3 comprises 14 residues. This CDR3 is CASSMTTGDQPQHF. The CDR3 coding sequence is TGTGCCAGTAGTATGACGACAGGCGATCAGCCCCAGCATTTT.

The chain employs TRBV4-1 and TRBJ2-7, with 11 bases aligning to TRBD1. Germline lookup yields CDR1 MGHRA and CDR2 YSYEKL. V shed 4 bases and J 6 bases; nucleotides not matched to a gene: 8. This CDR3 has 15 residues. The CDR3 DNA reads TGCGCCAGCAGCCCGAGCGGGGACAGGGGGTTCGAGCAGTACTTC. It yields the protein CASSPSGDRGFEQYF.

J is TRBJ1-1 and V is TRBV11-2; 8 nucleotides line up with TRBD1. CDR3 length equals 14 residues. Germline V lookup: CDR1 SGHAT, CDR2 FQNNGV. V was pared by 3 bases and J by 5 bases, with 5 bases of the junction left unmatched. The CDR3 protein is CASSLTTGVTEAFF. The CDR3 DNA sequence: TGTGCCAGCAGCTTGACGACAGGGGTAACTGAAGCTTTCTTT.

The chain employs TRBV4-1 and TRBJ2-3; possible D gene TRBD2, 6 bases. The length of the CDR3 is 16 residues. Trimming stripped 1 base from V and 5 bases from J, with 16 bases between. Germline CDR1 is MGHRA and CDR2 is YSYEKL. The CDR3: CASSQGRGAFLDTQYF. CDR3 DNA: TGCGCCAGCAGCCAAGGGAGGGGCGCATTTTTAGATACGCAGTATTTT.

The chain is built from TRBV6-2 or TRBV6-3 and TRBJ2-3, with TRBD2 as a possible D gene (6 bases). The germline V and J ends were trimmed by 0 bases and 5 bases, with 9 bases remaining between them. Germline lookup yields CDR1 MNHEY and CDR2 SVGEGT. The CDR3 extends over 14 amino acids. The CDR3 DNA sequence: TGTGCCAGCAGTTACTCGCCGGAGGGAGATACGCAGTATTTT. Encoded protein: CASSYSPEGDTQYF.

The rearrangement uses TRBV4-1 and TRBJ1-6; TRBD1 agrees at 9 bases. This CDR3 is 15 amino acids long. V dropped 2 bases and J dropped 10; count of bases not matched to a gene: 6. Germline values: CDR1 MGHRA, CDR2 YSYEKL. In DNA form, the CDR3 reads TGCGCCAGCAGCCAACCGGGACAGGGAAAATCACCCCTCCACTTT. Translation: CASSQPGQGKSPLHF.

This chain joins TRBV19 and TRBJ2-7, with a weak D call TRBD2 (7 bases). This CDR3 spans 15 amino acids. Trimming cost V 3 bases and J 3 bases, with 15 bases left between them. Germline lookup yields CDR1 LNHDA and CDR2 SQIVND (reference sequence). The CDR3 coding sequence is TGTGCCAGTAGTATTCAGGGAGGGGGAAGCTACGAGCAGTACTTC. It is translated as CASSIQGGGSYEQYF.

DNA of the CDR3: TGTGCCAGCAGCAACCTCAGGACTAGCGGTTACGGGGAGCTGTTTTTT. Amino acid sequence: CASSNLRTSGYGELFF. The chain employs TRBV27 and TRBJ2-2; 10 nucleotides line up with TRBD2. Germline CDR1 reads MNHEY; CDR2 reads SMNVEV (reference sequence). The ends lost 6 bases at V and 7 bases at J; junction bases unmatched: 11. The CDR3 spans 16 residues.

This clone was observed a few times. The chain combines TRBV5-1 with TRBJ2-1; TRBD1 matches 7 bases. Per the germline V gene, CDR1 is SGHRS and CDR2 is YFSETQ. The CDR3 spans 16 residues. V trimming: 4 bases; J trimming: 5 bases; junction bases outside the gene matches: 12. The CDR3 region is CASSLKTGLVDNEQFF. The CDR3 DNA reads as TGCGCCAGCAGCCTCAAGACAGGGCTTGTCGACAATGAGCAGTTCTTC.

The chain has TRBV28 and TRBJ1-2; maybe TRBD1 (5 bases). This CDR3 is built from 15 residues. Looked up from germline, CDR1 is MDHEN and CDR2 is SYDVKM. Trimming took off 1 base at V and 2 bases at J, with 11 bases between the two ends. CDR3 loop: CASSLYPRENYGYTF. The CDR3 DNA reads as TGTGCCAGCAGTTTATACCCCAGGGAAAACTATGGCTACACCTTC.

In nucleotides, the CDR3 is TGTGCCAGCAGCGTAGGGGCTTTAGGGGGCACCCAAGAGTGGACCCAGTACTTC. This gives the protein CASSVGALGGTQEWTQYF. This chain connects TRBV9 to TRBJ2-5, with 7 bases fitting TRBD1. V lost 0 bases, J lost 7 bases, and 18 bases stayed unmatched. Germline V gene data show CDR1 as SGDLS and CDR2 as YYNGEE. This CDR3 has 18 residues.

The chain recombines TRBV7-9 with TRBJ2-5; 9 bases map to TRBD2. Looked up from germline, CDR1 is SEHNR and CDR2 is FQNEAQ (reference sequence). This CDR3 is 16 amino acids long. V dropped 1 base and J dropped 2; count of bases not matched to a gene: 5. The CDR3 sequence: CASSLGLAGWQETQYF. The CDR3, as DNA: TGTGCCAGCAGCTTAGGGCTAGCGGGGTGGCAAGAGACCCAGTACTTC.

The chain joins TRBV11-2 to TRBJ2-7, with 12 bases that match TRBD1. Losses at the gene ends were 6 bases for V and 5 bases for J; bases not matched to a gene: 2. Per the germline V gene, CDR1 is SGHAT and CDR2 is FQNNGV. The CDR3 is made up of 13 amino acids. CDR3 bases: TGTGCCAGCAGAGGGACAGGGGGCGACGAGCAGTACTTC. This sequence encodes CASRGTGGDEQYF.

CDR3 DNA: TGTGCCAGTAGTTCCCGACTAGCGGGGGACTACAATGAGCAGTTCTTC. Translated, it gives CASSSRLAGDYNEQFF. The chain recombines TRBV19 with TRBJ2-1; 12 bases align to TRBD2. The CDR3 sequence is 16 residues long. V dropped 5 bases and J dropped 3; count of bases not matched to a gene: 5. CDR1 is LNHDA, CDR2 SQIVND, per germline (reference sequence).

Here the CDR3 DNA reads TGCAGCGTTGAAAAGTGCCGGGGGTGCGAGCAGTACTTC. Translated: CSVEKCRGCEQYF. The V and J genes are TRBV29-1 and TRBJ2-7; perhaps TRBD2 as D (6 bases). From germline, CDR1 is SQVTM and CDR2 ANQGSEA. The CDR3 has 13 residues. V was shortened by 2 bases and J by 6 bases, with 14 bases between the two germline ends.

The chain links TRBV6-1 to TRBJ2-5; D possibly corresponds to TRBD2 (6 bases). Germline values: CDR1 MNHNS, CDR2 SASEGT. This CDR3 comprises 15 residues. Trimming shortened V by 0 bases and J by 1 base, and 9 bases separated the two germline ends. This CDR3 reads CASSEAVAVQETQYF. The DNA for the CDR3 is TGTGCCAGCAGTGAAGCTGTAGCGGTCCAAGAGACCCAGTACTTC.

The genes are TRBV28 and TRBJ1-2, with D perhaps TRBD1 (5 bases). This CDR3 contains 11 residues. The ends were cut back, 10 bases at V and 2 bases at J, with 8 bases in the middle. The germline CDR1 and CDR2 sequences are MDHEN and SYDVKM. The chain's CDR3 is CATAGNYGYTF. The CDR3, as DNA: TGTGCCACCGCAGGGAACTATGGCTACACCTTC.

The chain combines TRBV4-1 with TRBJ1-1, with TRBD1 as a possible D gene (5 bases). CDR1 is MGHRA, CDR2 YSYEKL, per germline. V gave up 5 bases and J gave up 3 bases, with 10 bases separating them. This CDR3 is built from 13 residues. CDR3 sequence: CASSLGEDTEAFF. CDR3 DNA: TGCGCCAGCAGCTTAGGGGAAGACACTGAAGCTTTCTTT.

V is TRBV19 and J is TRBJ2-1, with no clear D. Germline V CDR1 and CDR2: LNHDA, SQIVND (reference sequence). The length of the CDR3 is 16 residues. V was clipped by 0 bases and J by 1 base, with 10 bases between them. CDR3: CASSIDYLQSYNEQFF. CDR3 nucleotides: TGTGCCAGTAGTATAGATTACCTTCAGTCCTACAATGAGCAGTTCTTC.

The V and J genes are TRBV7-2 and TRBJ2-7; the match to TRBD1 covers 8 bases. The germline CDR1 and CDR2 sequences are SGHTA and FQGNSA. This CDR3 region has 14 residues. V lost 4 bases and J lost 3; bases outside the gene matches: 5. The chain's CDR3 is CASSSSGGLYEQYF. Here the CDR3 DNA reads TGTGCCAGCAGCTCCTCAGGGGGCCTCTACGAGCAGTACTTC.